Each of the 19 T cell receptor beta chains below was sequenced from the same sample in a study of blood T cell repertoires in COVID-19. Repertoires were generated with immunoSEQ multiplex PCR, while TCRdb's copy carries only in-frame clones and drops some. Among around 300,000 clones, roughly 86% were seen once, and the ten largest hold roughly 3%. Sequencing used PBMCs or T cells enriched from blood (not recorded which). All receptors come from a woman between 18 and 29 years old who had recovered from COVID-19.

J is TRBJ2-1 and V is TRBV28; D unclear. Looked up from germline, CDR1 is MDHEN and CDR2 is SYDVKM. V was pared by 6 bases and J by 7 bases, with 7 bases between. This CDR3 is 11 amino acids long. CDR3 sequence reads: CASSPRNEQFF. The CDR3 DNA follows: TGTGCCAGCAGCCCCAGGAATGAGCAGTTCTTC.

V usage is TRBV6-2 or TRBV6-3 and J usage is TRBJ2-5, with 10 positions matching TRBD1. The length of the CDR3 is 15 residues. Germline V gene sequence: CDR1 MNHEY, CDR2 SVGEGT. J lost 5 bases, V lost 5 bases, and 8 bases had no gene match. This CDR3 reads CASSAWDRGGETQYF. Written as DNA, the CDR3 is TGTGCCAGCAGTGCATGGGACAGGGGAGGGGAGACCCAGTACTTC.

The chain uses TRBV7-9 and TRBJ1-2, with D unclear. The CDR3 has 16 amino acids. The V and J ends lost 6 bases and 1 base respectively, with 18 bases between them. Germline CDR1 reads SEHNR; CDR2 reads FQNEAQ (reference sequence). CDR3 nucleotides: TGTGCCAGCAGTCCCCTCCTGCTTATAGATAACTATGGCTACACCTTC. Amino acids: CASSPLLLIDNYGYTF. The variable domain in full, completed from reference TRBV7-9 and TRBJ1-2, reads DTGVSQNPRHKITKRGQNVTFRCDPISEHNRLYWYRQTLGQGPEFLTYFQNEAQLEKSRLLSDRFSAERPKGSFSTLEIQRTEQGDSAMYLCASSPLLLIDNYGYTFGSGTRLTVV.

The CDR3 is CASSQERNSYEQYF. In DNA, the CDR3 is TGTGCCAGCTCCCAAGAGCGAAACTCCTACGAGCAGTACTTC. This chain joins TRBV18 and TRBJ2-7; D unclear. This CDR3 region has 14 residues. Deletions cut 6 bases from V and 0 bases from J, with 12 bases between. The germline V gene encodes CDR1 KGHSH and CDR2 LQKENI. Complete variable domain (other parts from reference TRBV18 and TRBJ2-7): NAGVMQNPRHLVRRRGQEARLRCSPMKGHSHVYWYRQLPEEGLKFMVYLQKENIIDESGMPKERFSAEFPKEGPSILRIQQVVRGDSAAYFCASSQERNSYEQYFGPGTRLTVT.

CDR3 residues: CATSVGRGLDEQFF. As DNA, the CDR3 is TGTGCCACCAGTGTAGGCAGGGGGCTCGACGAGCAGTTCTTC. The gene calls are TRBV24-1 and TRBJ2-1, with 8 bases matching TRBD1. This CDR3 comprises 14 residues. V was clipped by 5 bases and J by 10 bases; unmatched bases: 9. Germline CDR1 and CDR2: KGHDR and SFDVKD.

The chain links TRBV4-1 to TRBJ1-5; 8 positions agree with TRBD1. The CDR3 extends over 13 amino acids. Germline loops: CDR1 MGHRA, CDR2 YSYEKL. J lost 12 bases, V lost 4 bases, and 8 bases had no gene match. The DNA for the CDR3 is TGCGCCAGCAGCCGCGCAGGGGGCGACGACCAGCATTTT. Translating it yields CASSRAGGDDQHF.

The chain is built from TRBV28 and TRBJ1-5, with a tentative D call TRBD1 (5 bases). Germline CDR1 reads MDHEN; CDR2 reads SYDVKM. This CDR3 has 19 amino acids. Deletions cut 8 bases from V and 2 bases from J, with 28 bases between. The DNA of the CDR3 is TGTGCCAGCTCTATTACTGGGGCAGCAATTGGGTCTGGCAATCAGCCCCAGCATTTT. The encoded protein is CASSITGAAIGSGNQPQHF. The whole variable domain, filled in from reference TRBV28 and TRBJ1-5, reads DVKVTQSSRYLVKRTGEKVFLECVQDMDHENMFWYRQDPGLGLRLIYFSYDVKMKEKGDIPEGYSVSREKKERFSLILESASTNQTSMYLCASSITGAAIGSGNQPQHFGDGTRLSIL.

CDR3 sequence reads: CASSKRLAGALNEQFF. CDR3 DNA sequence: TGTGCCAGCAGCAAACGACTAGCGGGAGCGTTGAATGAGCAGTTCTTC. The chain employs TRBV9 and TRBJ2-1; TRBD2 aligns across 12 bases. The ends lost 4 bases at V and 7 bases at J; junction bases unmatched: 9. Germline V CDR1 and CDR2: SGDLS, YYNGEE. This CDR3 region has 16 residues. Full variable domain (missing parts from reference TRBV9 and TRBJ2-1): DSGVTQTPKHLITATGQRVTLRCSPRSGDLSVYWYQQSLDQGLQFLIQYYNGEERAKGNILERFSAQQFPDLHSELNLSSLELGDSALYFCASSKRLAGALNEQFFGPGTRLTVL.

This chain's CDR3 is CASSLRQGADFDYGYTF. The CDR3 DNA reads TGTGCCAGCAGCTTGCGGCAGGGGGCGGATTTTGACTATGGCTACACCTTC. The chain links TRBV11-2 to TRBJ1-2; 8 nucleotides agree with TRBD1. Germline V gene data show CDR1 as SGHAT and CDR2 as FQNNGV. The V segment lost 3 bases and the J segment 3 bases; nucleotides outside the gene matches: 12. CDR3 length equals 17 residues.

The CDR3 nucleotides are TGTGCCTGGAGTGGAGGGAGAGGCGATGAGCAGTTCTTC. This gives the protein CAWSGGRGDEQFF. The rearrangement joins TRBV30 to TRBJ2-1, with a tentative D call TRBD2 (5 bases). Germline loops: CDR1 GTSNPN, CDR2 SVGIG (reference sequence). There are 13 residues in the CDR3. V was cut by 1 base and J by 8 bases, with 12 bases left in between.

This clone was seen at least ten times. This rearrangement joins TRBV11-3 to TRBJ2-2; D gene unclear. The CDR3 runs 13 residues. CDR1 is SGHNT and CDR2 is YENEEA in the germline V gene. The V end was cut by 0 bases, the J end by 5 bases, with 4 bases between. CDR3 coding DNA: TGTGCCAGCAGCTTAGACGGGACCGGGGAGCTGTTTTTT. Amino acid sequence: CASSLDGTGELFF.

The rearrangement uses TRBV20-1 and TRBJ2-2, with unresolved D. Looked up from germline, CDR1 is DFQATT and CDR2 is SNEGSKA (reference sequence). The CDR3 has 13 amino acids. The germline V and J ends were trimmed by 3 bases and 2 bases, with 7 bases remaining between them. The DNA for the CDR3 is TGCAGTGCTAGTTTCGGTAACACCGGGGAGCTGTTTTTT. Translating gives CSASFGNTGELFF.

This chain connects TRBV3-1 (or the pseudogene TRBV3-2) to TRBJ2-5, with 7 bases matching TRBD1. Germline V lookup: CDR1 LGHDT, CDR2 YNNKEL (reference sequence). V was pared by 1 base and J by 1 base, with 0 bases of the junction left unmatched. The CDR3 is 14 amino acids. The CDR3 sequence: CASSQGQGQETQYF. In nucleotides, the CDR3 is TGTGCCAGCAGCCAAGGACAGGGCCAAGAGACCCAGTACTTC.

The V and J genes are TRBV2 and TRBJ2-1, with 8 bases that match TRBD1. The CDR3 has 14 amino acids. J lost 5 bases, V lost 2 bases, and 2 bases had no gene match. In germline, CDR1 is SNHLY, CDR2 FYNNEI. The CDR3 DNA sequence: TGTGCCAGCAGTGAACAGGGGGCTAACAATGAGCAGTTCTTC. It yields the protein CASSEQGANNEQFF.

The J gene is TRBJ2-7, the V gene TRBV11-2, with 8 positions matching TRBD1. V trimming: 0 bases; J trimming: 9 bases; junction bases outside the gene matches: 10. Looked up from germline, CDR1 is SGHAT and CDR2 is FQNNGV. This CDR3 region has 15 residues. Here the CDR3 reads CASSLEGTGYTAQYF. The DNA for the CDR3 is TGTGCCAGCAGCTTAGAAGGGACAGGTTACACGGCGCAGTACTTC.

The chain combines TRBV21-1 with TRBJ2-1; TRBD2 is taken as the D call from the table, unchecked against the DNA. TRBV21-1 is noted as a pseudogene. The CDR3 consists of 11 residues. CDR3 sequence (DNA): TGTGCCAGCAGCAACTATATTGAGCAGTTCTTC. As protein: CASSNYIEQFF.

This clone appeared once. The V gene is TRBV28, the J gene TRBJ1-5, with a tentative D call TRBD1 (5 bases). The V end was cut by 6 bases, the J end by 6 bases, with 12 bases between. This CDR3 region has 13 residues. Germline CDR1 MDHEN, CDR2 SYDVKM. CDR3 residues: CASRYTGFQPQHF. CDR3 in DNA: TGTGCCAGCAGGTATACAGGTTTTCAGCCCCAGCATTTT.

Of note for this clone: The sample has other DNA sequences that encode this CDR3 too. The chain couples TRBV30 to TRBJ1-5, with D possibly being TRBD1 (5 bases). In germline, CDR1 is GTSNPN, CDR2 SVGIG (reference sequence). The CDR3 is made up of 13 amino acids. Trimming removed 3 bases at V and 1 base at J, with 7 bases between. In nucleotides, the CDR3 is TGTGCCTGGAGCCGGGGGAGCAATCAGCCCCAGCATTTT. Translated, it gives CAWSRGSNQPQHF.

The chain combines TRBV7-2 with TRBJ2-3; D is perhaps TRBD2 (6 bases). This CDR3 region has 15 residues. Germline CDR1 is SGHTA and CDR2 is FQGNSA. Trimming removed 1 base from V and 4 bases from J, with 12 bases in between. The CDR3 DNA follows: TGTGCCAGCAGCTTAGGTCCGGGAGAGGCAGATACGCAGTATTTT. Amino acids: CASSLGPGEADTQYF. Full variable domain (rest looked up from reference TRBV7-2 and TRBJ2-3): GAGVSQSPSNKVTEKGKDVELRCDPISGHTALYWYRQSLGQGLEFLIYFQGNSAPDKSGLPSDRFSAERTGGSVSTLTIQRTQQEDSAVYLCASSLGPGEADTQYFGPGTRLTVL.